This TCR beta chain originates from a study of T cells after yellow fever vaccination. The CDR3 loop spans 14 amino acids. The V end lost 1 base, the J end lost 0 bases, and 7 bases lay between the germline ends. Germline assignment: CDR1 DFQATT and CDR2 SNEGSKA (reference sequence). General study points: Contamination by abundant bulk-population clonotypes could be present in FACS-sorted repertoires.

Each CDR3 protein gets one entry after TCRdb re-called the 5' RACE reads with MiXCR. The sample shows a few hundred thousand distinct CDR3 sequences, roughly 8.7% of them seen only once. In its sample, this clonotype was seen many times. Its antigen remains unknown. V usage is TRBV20-1 and J usage is TRBJ1-3; D is undetermined. This sequence was found in a man between 18 and 35 years old who received the YFV17D yellow fever vaccine. This specimen consisted of PBMCs, obtained on the day of the first yellow fever vaccination. This chain's CDR3 is CSARGPLSGNTIYF. The CDR3 DNA reads TGCAGTGCTAGAGGCCCCCTCTCTGGAAACACCATATATTTT.